This entry lists 18 T cell receptor beta chains sequenced from one sample in a study of beta chain features in type 1 diabetes. TCRB transcripts that were expressed got sequenced, as all of the isolated RNA had been reverse transcribed. The method was immunoSEQ multiplex PCR; TCRdb's version includes in-frame clones alone and lacks a portion of them. Seen here are some 410,000 clones, about an eighth observed once, and the top ten hold 0.045% to 0.06%. The sample consisted of naive CD4+ T cells from blood. These receptors were obtained from a woman aged 18-29 years in good health.

The sample holds a few counts of this clone. In DNA form, the CDR3 reads TGTGCCAGCAGTCCCTTAGCGGGAGATAGAGAGACCCAGTACTTC. Its protein is CASSPLAGDRETQYF. V and J are TRBV27 and TRBJ2-5; 9 nucleotides match TRBD2. The CDR3 length is 15 residues. The junction had 8 bases not matched to a gene; V was cut back by 5 bases and J by 4 bases. Germline V gene data show CDR1 as MNHEY and CDR2 as SMNVEV (reference sequence).

V usage is TRBV20-1 and J usage is TRBJ1-4; D not resolved. The CDR3 has 10 residues. The V gene's germline CDR1 is DFQATT and CDR2 SNEGSKA (reference sequence). The V end was cut by 6 bases, the J end by 8 bases, with 7 bases between. CDR3 in amino acids: CSAKREKLFF. The CDR3 DNA follows: TGCAGTGCCAAGAGAGAAAAACTGTTTTTT.

The J gene is TRBJ2-7, the V gene TRBV7-8; D ambiguous. The CDR3 has 11 amino acids. The germline gives CDR1 SGHVS, CDR2 FQNEAQ. V lost 0 bases and J 5 bases, leaving 2 bases between the germline ends. The CDR3 DNA reads as TGTGCCAGCAGCTTAGCGCACGAGCAGTACTTC. Its protein product is CASSLAHEQYF.

V and J are TRBV30 and TRBJ2-7, with TRBD2 matching over 7 bases. There are 15 residues in the CDR3. J was trimmed by 2 bases and V by 5 bases; bases with no gene match: 12. Germline values: CDR1 GTSNPN, CDR2 SVGIG (reference sequence). CDR3 in amino acids: CAWQGAGAPTYEQYF. The CDR3 nucleotides are TGTGCCTGGCAAGGGGCGGGAGCACCGACCTACGAGCAGTACTTC.

J is TRBJ1-1 and V is TRBV20-1; possible D gene TRBD1, 5 bases. Germline assignment: CDR1 DFQATT and CDR2 SNEGSKA (reference sequence). This CDR3 is 11 amino acids long. Trimming pared 3 bases from V and 8 bases from J, leaving 10 bases between. CDR3 DNA sequence: TGCAGTGCTAGGACAACAGGAGAAGCTTTCTTT. Translating it yields CSARTTGEAFF.

This clone was recorded a few times. The J gene is TRBJ2-3, the V gene TRBV29-1; 12 nucleotides agree with TRBD2. V lost 4 bases and J lost 8; bases outside the gene matches: 7. CDR1 SQVTM and CDR2 ANQGSEA come from the germline V gene. The CDR3 has 14 residues. The CDR3 region has the DNA TGCAGCGTTGTGACTAGCGGGAGTTCGAGTACGCAGTATTTT. Translating it yields CSVVTSGSSSTQYF.

The chain couples TRBV2 to TRBJ2-1; D is ambiguous. Germline CDR1 is SNHLY and CDR2 is FYNNEI. V lost 7 bases and J lost 3, with 16 bases in between. This CDR3 is built from 15 residues. In nucleotides, the CDR3 is TGTGCCAGCACAGAGCGATCACTGGGCTACAATGAGCAGTTCTTC. Translated, it gives CASTERSLGYNEQFF. Using reference TRBV2 and TRBJ2-1 for the parts outside the CDR3, the full variable domain is EPEVTQTPSHQVTQMGQEVILRCVPISNHLYFYWYRQILGQKVEFLVSFYNNEISEKSEIFDDQFSVERPDGSNFTLKIRSTKLEDSAMYFCASTERSLGYNEQFFGPGTRLTVL.

This clone was detected only a few times. V is TRBV5-1 and J is TRBJ2-3; no clear D gene. The CDR3 spans 14 residues. CDR1 is SGHRS and CDR2 is YFSETQ in the germline V gene. V was shortened by 4 bases and J by 6 bases, with 15 bases between the two germline ends. CDR3 coding DNA: TGCGCCAGCAGCCTTGGCAGGCGTAGGGATACGCAGTATTTT. Amino acid sequence: CASSLGRRRDTQYF.

This clone was counted only a few times. The V and J genes are TRBV7-2 and TRBJ2-4; D may be TRBD2 (6 bases). This CDR3 contains 17 residues. V was clipped by 5 bases and J by 0 bases, with 17 bases between them. The germline V gene encodes CDR1 SGHTA and CDR2 FQGNSA. CDR3 sequence reads: CASSPRSGVLAKNIQYF. In DNA, the CDR3 is TGTGCCAGCAGCCCCCGATCGGGGGTTCTAGCCAAAAACATTCAGTACTTC.

J is TRBJ2-2 and V is TRBV5-1; D remains unclear. V was shortened by 4 bases and J by 1 base, with 11 bases between the two germline ends. The CDR3 loop spans 15 amino acids. From germline, CDR1 is SGHRS and CDR2 YFSETQ. The DNA for the CDR3 is TGCGCCAGCAGCCCACCGCCGTTGAACACCGGGGAGCTGTTTTTT. It encodes CASSPPPLNTGELFF.

This clone was counted a single time. The rearrangement joins TRBV25-1 to TRBJ1-4; D may be TRBD1 (6 bases). Germline V gene sequence: CDR1 MGHDK, CDR2 SYGVNS. The V end lost 6 bases, the J end lost 8 bases, and 19 bases lay between the germline ends. This CDR3 is 15 amino acids long. The DNA of the CDR3 is TGTGCCAGCAGCGCCGCGACAGGAGGAGACGAAAAACTGTTTTTT. It translates to CASSAATGGDEKLFF.

This clone was observed a few times. Different DNA sequences within this sample yield the same CDR3. The chain carries TRBV15 and TRBJ2-3; D gene ambiguous. This CDR3 region has 12 residues. V lost 0 bases and J 5 bases, leaving 3 bases between the germline ends. Germline CDR1 and CDR2: LNHNV and YYDKDF (reference sequence). This CDR3 is CATSRDRDTQYF. The CDR3 DNA is TGTGCCACCAGCAGAGATAGAGATACGCAGTATTTT.

This clone was seen only a few times. Here the CDR3 DNA reads TGTGCCAGCAGACCCCAGGAGGCTAGCAATGAGCAGTTCTTC. Amino acid sequence: CASRPQEASNEQFF. The gene calls are TRBV7-3 and TRBJ2-1; D possibly corresponds to TRBD2 (5 bases). V was clipped by 6 bases and J by 6 bases, with 15 bases between them. Germline loops: CDR1 SGHTA, CDR2 FQGTGA. This CDR3 region has 14 residues.

The chain links TRBV29-1 to TRBJ1-2; D gene ambiguous. The CDR3 is 14 amino acids. Per germline, CDR1 SQVTM and CDR2 ANQGSEA. V lost 0 bases and J 7 bases, leaving 15 bases between the germline ends. CDR3 in amino acids: CSVEDQLSSSGYTF. The CDR3, as DNA: TGCAGCGTTGAAGATCAGTTAAGTTCGTCTGGCTACACCTTC.

The chain carries TRBV5-6 and TRBJ2-1; possibly TRBD1 or TRBD2 for D (6 bases each). V lost 1 base and J 1 base, leaving 12 bases between the germline ends. The length of the CDR3 is 16 residues. The germline CDR1 and CDR2 sequences are SGHDT and YYEEEE. CDR3 nucleotides: TGTGCCAGCAGCTTGTACCAGGGGACTTCCTACAATGAGCAGTTCTTC. Amino acid sequence: CASSLYQGTSYNEQFF.

Of note for this clone: A junction boundary mismatches the germline segment, possibly from a read error. The chain combines TRBV7-7 with TRBJ2-5, with D unresolved. CDR3 length equals 14 residues. The germline CDR1 and CDR2 sequences are SSHAT and FNYEAQ (reference sequence). The CDR3, as DNA: TGTGCTAGCAGCTTAGGCCCCCAACAAGAGACCCAGTACTTC. Translating it yields CASSLGPQQETQYF. The whole variable domain, filled in from reference TRBV7-7 and TRBJ2-5, reads GAGVSQSPRYKVTKRGQDVTLRCDPISSHATLYWYQQALGQGPEFLTYFNYEAQPDKSGLPSDRFSAERPEGSISTLTIQRTEQRDSAMYRCASSLGPQQETQYFGPGTRLLVL.

This chain connects TRBV7-2 to TRBJ2-3; 9 bases line up with TRBD1. Germline V gene lookup returns CDR1 SGHTA and CDR2 FQGNSA. The CDR3 sequence is 17 residues long. J was trimmed by 3 bases and V by 6 bases; bases with no gene match: 13. The CDR3 is CASSRPRGQGKTDTQYF. For the CDR3, the DNA is TGTGCCAGCAGTCGCCCGAGGGGACAGGGCAAGACAGATACGCAGTATTTT.

The chain recombines TRBV7-2 with TRBJ2-7; D is unclear. CDR3 length equals 13 residues. Germline CDR1 reads SGHTA; CDR2 reads FQGNSA. V dropped 4 bases and J dropped 6 bases, with 13 bases sitting between them. The DNA of the CDR3 is TGTGCCAGCAGCTGGGGTAATTTTCGCGAGCAGTACTTC. Residues: CASSWGNFREQYF.